This T cell receptor beta chain was captured by sequencing in a study of CD8+CD57+ T cells in acquired aplastic anemia. Study information: Yields of DNA that came from sorted CD4+ and CD8+ cells averaged roughly 3.2 ug.

This clonotype was counted a single time. The use of genomic DNA as template underpinned the TCR beta VDJ and CDR3 profiling. TCRdb recomputed calls from the reads with MiXCR, one row per CDR3 protein. The profile shows fewer than 200,000 distinct CDR3 sequences, under 75% of them singletons. The germline V gene has CDR1 SGHKS and CDR2 YYEKEE (reference sequence). The trim removed 3 bases at V and 7 bases at J, leaving 3 bases unmatched. The CDR3 spans 13 residues. The sample comprised sorted CD4+, CD8+, or CD8+CD57+ T cells (not recorded which) from PBMCs. This TCR derives from a human donor in good health. This chain uses TRBV5-5 with TRBJ2-1; 8 bases align to TRBD1. The CDR3, as DNA: TGTGCCAGCAGCTACCGGGACAGGAATGAGCAGTTCTTC. Protein sequence: CASSYRDRNEQFF.